The source of this T cell receptor beta chain is a study of control samples from healthy donors and cancer patients. Profiling relied on immunoSEQ multiplex PCR, and the TCRdb table lists in-frame clones only, not all of them. The table has about 120,000 clones, more than 75% seen once. From germline, CDR1 is GTSNPN and CDR2 SVGIG (reference sequence). Trimming left V 2 bases short and J 5 bases short, with 9 bases between. The CDR3 has 12 amino acids. This TCR derives from a man between 18 and 29 years old in good health. The sample taken for sequencing was blood. The genes are TRBV30 and TRBJ1-1; D is unresolved. The CDR3, as DNA: TGTGCCTGGAGTCGAGAGCCTACTGAAGCTTTCTTT. This gives the protein CAWSREPTEAFF.